The 18 T cell receptor beta chains below all came from one sample that was sequenced in a study of regulatory T cells in long-lasting Graves disease. Relying on iRepertoire HTBI primers and Arm-PCR of CDR3 regions, the team built TCR beta libraries. MiXCR, applied by TCRdb to the multiplex PCR reads, yields one record per CDR3 protein. The table lists about 220,000 distinct CDR3 sequences, roughly 19% of them singletons. Stated time point: newly diagnosed GD, antithyroid drugs for less than 3 months. Scientists built the TCR library using RNA that was extracted from PBMCs. The sample also formed part of further work on T cells in Graves' hyperthyroidism and ophthalmopathy.

The starting material was peripheral blood mononuclear cells (PBMCs), obtained at new diagnosis, from a patient treated with antithyroid drugs. The receptors stem from a woman aged 25 to 45 with Graves disease.

The chain carries TRBV29-1 and TRBJ1-1; 8 positions match TRBD1. CDR1 and CDR2 (germline): SQVTM, ANQGSEA. The CDR3 totals 14 residues. V lost 1 base to trimming and J lost 1 base; unmatched junction nucleotides: 2. The CDR3 loop reads CSVEGTGRNTEAFF. CDR3 in DNA: TGCAGCGTTGAAGGGACAGGGAGGAACACTGAAGCTTTCTTT.

Ten or more counts support this clonotype. The J gene is TRBJ2-3, the V gene TRBV7-2; D is uncertain. V lost 6 bases and J lost 0, with 10 bases in between. The CDR3 has 14 amino acids. Germline V lookup: CDR1 SGHTA, CDR2 FQGNSA. CDR3 nucleotides: TGTGCCAGCAGTACCACGACTAGCACAGATACGCAGTATTTT. Its translation is CASSTTTSTDTQYF.

This clonotype has ten or more counts. The CDR3 is CASSLRGDRGSYGYTF. The CDR3 nucleotides are TGTGCCAGCAGCTTACGAGGAGACAGGGGTAGCTATGGCTACACCTTC. The rearrangement links TRBV7-9 to TRBJ1-2; TRBD1 agrees at 8 bases. CDR1 is SEHNR and CDR2 is FQNEAQ in the germline V gene (reference sequence). J lost 4 bases, V lost 2 bases, and 9 bases had no gene match. This CDR3 has 16 amino acids.

On this clonotype itself: A much larger clone differs from this one at a single base, so this may be a read error. The final CDR3 position lacks the conserved phenylalanine or tryptophan, pointing to a likely read error. The gene calls are TRBV6-2 or TRBV6-3 and TRBJ1-2; D uncertain. CDR1 and CDR2 (germline): MNHEY, SVGEGT. V dropped 4 bases and J dropped 4 bases, with 13 bases sitting between them. The CDR3 contains 14 residues. The CDR3 region has the DNA TGTGCCAGCAGTTCCGAGAGCCGACCCTATGGCTACACCCTC. Protein sequence: CASSSESRPYGYTL.

This clonotype was seen many times. V and J are TRBV11-2 and TRBJ2-2, with TRBD2 matching 12 bases. With 3 bases clipped from V and 8 bases from J, the junction kept 7 bases outside the gene matches. This CDR3 comprises 16 residues. The germline V gene has CDR1 SGHAT and CDR2 FQNNGV. The CDR3 bases are TGTGCCAGCAGCTTCCCTAGCGGGGGGGCCGGAGGGGAGCTGTTTTTT. This sequence encodes CASSFPSGGAGGELFF.

The chain employs TRBV29-1 and TRBJ1-2; TRBD1 agrees at 11 bases. This CDR3 comprises 14 residues. V shed 2 bases and J 2 bases; nucleotides not matched to a gene: 1. Germline CDR1 is SQVTM and CDR2 is ANQGSEA. The CDR3 here is CSVERTGGNYGYTF. CDR3 DNA: TGCAGCGTTGAACGGACAGGGGGCAACTATGGCTACACCTTC.

Many counts were recorded for this clonotype. V usage is TRBV20-1 and J usage is TRBJ2-7; D possibly corresponds to TRBD1 (5 bases). The CDR3 is made up of 14 amino acids. Germline CDR1 reads DFQATT; CDR2 reads SNEGSKA (reference sequence). Trimming shortened V by 3 bases and J by 3 bases, and 15 bases separated the two germline ends. The CDR3: CSARETDDFYEQYF. In DNA, the CDR3 is TGCAGTGCTAGGGAGACAGACGACTTCTACGAGCAGTACTTC.

The chain carries TRBV10-3 and TRBJ1-1; possible D gene TRBD1, 5 bases. CDR3 length: 12 amino acids. V was clipped by 10 bases and J by 0 bases, with 9 bases between them. Germline CDR1 ENHRY, CDR2 SYGVKD. CDR3 loop: CATQTVNTEAFF. CDR3 bases: TGTGCCACCCAGACAGTGAACACTGAAGCTTTCTTT.

This clonotype was counted many times. The J gene is TRBJ2-7, the V gene TRBV28; TRBD2 matches at 8 bases. The trim removed 9 bases at V and 3 bases at J, leaving 13 bases unmatched. Germline assignment: CDR1 MDHEN and CDR2 SYDVKM. The CDR3 covers 15 residues. CDR3 in amino acids: CASNLAGGSDYEQYF. The CDR3 DNA follows: TGTGCCAGTAACCTGGCGGGAGGATCGGACTACGAGCAGTACTTC.

The V gene is TRBV19, the J gene TRBJ2-6; the D is unclear. V was shortened by 3 bases and J by 0 bases, with 6 bases between the two germline ends. Germline V gives CDR1 LNHDA, CDR2 SQIVND (reference sequence). This CDR3 is 15 amino acids long. The CDR3 DNA sequence: TGTGCCAGTAGTATTGGTGTCTCTGGGGCCAACGTCCTGACTTTC. Protein: CASSIGVSGANVLTF.

This chain joins TRBV3-1 and TRBJ2-7, with no clear D. CDR1 is LGHDT, CDR2 YNNKEL, per germline (reference sequence). This CDR3 spans 14 amino acids. Trimming removed 4 bases from V and 6 bases from J, with 16 bases in between. The CDR3 DNA reads as TGTGCCAGCAGCCCCGGACCCCACGGGCGCGAGCAGTACTTC. Encoded protein: CASSPGPHGREQYF.

This clonotype was counted at least ten times. The chain has TRBV28 and TRBJ1-2, with D uncertain. Trimming cost V 2 bases and J 3 bases, with 10 bases left between them. From germline, CDR1 is MDHEN and CDR2 SYDVKM. This CDR3 has 14 amino acids. The CDR3 coding sequence is TGTGCCAGCAGTTTAGGAGGGCTGGACTATGGCTACACCTTC. It encodes CASSLGGLDYGYTF.

The chain carries TRBV2 and TRBJ2-1; TRBD2 matches 8 bases. The CDR3 runs 18 residues. Germline trimming cut 2 bases from V and 4 bases from J; bases unmatched to any gene: 13. Germline V CDR1 and CDR2: SNHLY, FYNNEI. The CDR3 DNA reads as TGTGCCAGCAGTGAATACGAGCAGGGCGGGGGGCTGTACAATGAGCAGTTCTTC. Protein: CASSEYEQGGGLYNEQFF.

This clonotype was counted ten times or more. The chain uses TRBV19 and TRBJ1-2; 8 positions match TRBD1. This CDR3 contains 12 residues. Germline loops: CDR1 LNHDA, CDR2 SQIVND (reference sequence). The junction had 8 bases not matched to a gene; V was cut back by 11 bases and J by 6 bases. CDR3 residues: CAGIRDRNGYTF. Written as DNA, the CDR3 is TGTGCCGGAATCCGGGACAGGAATGGCTACACCTTC.

This clonotype showed up many times. The chain combines TRBV12-3 or TRBV12-4 with TRBJ2-1, with D maybe TRBD1 (6 bases). The V gene lost 6 bases and the J gene lost 6 bases, with 15 bases spanning the gap. The CDR3 consists of 14 residues. The CDR3 DNA is TGTGCCAGCAGCTACTTACAGGGACCCAATGAGCAGTTCTTC. The encoded protein is CASSYLQGPNEQFF.

The chain combines TRBV13 with TRBJ2-1; no reliable D call. The CDR3 is made up of 12 amino acids. Per germline, CDR1 PRHDT and CDR2 FYEKMQ (reference sequence). Trimming stripped 5 bases from V and 9 bases from J, with 11 bases between. CDR3 nucleotide sequence: TGTGCCAGCAGCAACCGACACGGTGAGCAGTTCTTC. Translation: CASSNRHGEQFF.

This clonotype was recorded many times. The chain employs TRBV10-2 and TRBJ2-5, with unresolved D. Trimming pared 2 bases from V and 5 bases from J, leaving 6 bases between. CDR3 length: 12 amino acids. Germline V CDR1 and CDR2: WSHSY, SAAADI. The CDR3 reads CASSEKGETQYF. The CDR3 DNA follows: TGCGCCAGCAGTGAGAAGGGCGAGACCCAGTACTTC.

At least ten counts were recorded for this clonotype. The genes are TRBV6-5 and TRBJ1-1; D not resolved. This CDR3 is built from 14 residues. V lost 1 base, J lost 3 bases, and 9 bases lay in between. Germline V gene data show CDR1 as MNHEY and CDR2 as SVGAGI. CDR3 DNA: TGTGCCAGCAGTTACTTGGGCTTTGACACTGAAGCTTTCTTT. Residues: CASSYLGFDTEAFF.